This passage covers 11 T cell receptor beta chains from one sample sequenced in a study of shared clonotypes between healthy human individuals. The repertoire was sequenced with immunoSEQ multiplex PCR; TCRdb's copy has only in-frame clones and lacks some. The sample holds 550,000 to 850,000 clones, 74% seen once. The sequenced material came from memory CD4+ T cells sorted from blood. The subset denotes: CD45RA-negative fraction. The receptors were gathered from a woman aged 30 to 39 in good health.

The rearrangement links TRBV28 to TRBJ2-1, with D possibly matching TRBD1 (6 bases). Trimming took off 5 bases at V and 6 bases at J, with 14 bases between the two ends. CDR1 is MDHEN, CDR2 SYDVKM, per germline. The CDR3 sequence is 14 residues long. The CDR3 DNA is TGTGCCAGCAGTCGGACAGTAACCCTCAATGAGCAGTTCTTC. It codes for CASSRTVTLNEQFF.

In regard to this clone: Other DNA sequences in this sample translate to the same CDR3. CDR3: CASSPWTSGSETQYF. The DNA of the CDR3 is TGTGCCAGCAGCCCCTGGACTAGCGGGAGCGAGACCCAGTACTTC. The chain couples TRBV6-5 to TRBJ2-5; TRBD2 matches at 13 bases. The V gene end was trimmed by 6 bases and the J gene end by 5 bases; junction bases not matched to a gene: 6. This CDR3 region has 15 residues. Germline CDR1 MNHEY, CDR2 SVGAGI.

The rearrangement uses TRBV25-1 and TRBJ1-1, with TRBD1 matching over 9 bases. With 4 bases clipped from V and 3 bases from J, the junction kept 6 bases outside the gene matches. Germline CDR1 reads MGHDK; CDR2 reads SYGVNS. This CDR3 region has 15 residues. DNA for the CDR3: TGTGCCAGCAGTGTGTCGACAGGGGGAGACACTGAAGCTTTCTTT. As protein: CASSVSTGGDTEAFF.

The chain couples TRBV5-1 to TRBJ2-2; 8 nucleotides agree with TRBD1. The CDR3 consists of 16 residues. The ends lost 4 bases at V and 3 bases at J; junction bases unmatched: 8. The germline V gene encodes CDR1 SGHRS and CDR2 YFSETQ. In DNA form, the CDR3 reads TGCGCCAGCAGCACCATGACAGGGGTTTACACCGGGGAGCTGTTTTTT. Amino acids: CASSTMTGVYTGELFF.

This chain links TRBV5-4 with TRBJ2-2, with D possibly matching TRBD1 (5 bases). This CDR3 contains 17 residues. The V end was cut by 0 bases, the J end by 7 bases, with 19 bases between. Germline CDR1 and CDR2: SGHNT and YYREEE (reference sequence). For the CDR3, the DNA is TGTGCCAGCAGCTTGGATGTGAGAAGGACACTCGGCGGGGAGCTGTTTTTT. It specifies CASSLDVRRTLGGELFF.

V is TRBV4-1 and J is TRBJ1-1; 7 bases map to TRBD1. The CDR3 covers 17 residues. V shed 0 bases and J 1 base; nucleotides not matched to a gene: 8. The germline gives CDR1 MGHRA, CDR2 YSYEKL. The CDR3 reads CASSQEGTGQSNTEAFF. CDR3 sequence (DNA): TGCGCCAGCAGCCAAGAGGGTACGGGACAGTCGAACACTGAAGCTTTCTTT.

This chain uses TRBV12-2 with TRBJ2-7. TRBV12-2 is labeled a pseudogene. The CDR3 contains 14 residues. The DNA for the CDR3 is TGTGCAAGTCGCTTGGCCGTCGGCGATTACGAGCAGTACTTC. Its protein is CASRLAVGDYEQYF.

The CDR3: CASSLSWGSDEQYF. CDR3 bases: TGTGCCAGCAGCTTAAGTTGGGGTTCCGACGAGCAGTACTTC. The J gene is TRBJ2-7, the V gene TRBV7-8; D is uncertain. Germline V lookup: CDR1 SGHVS, CDR2 FQNEAQ. V was clipped by 2 bases and J by 5 bases, with 13 bases between them. The CDR3 loop spans 14 amino acids.

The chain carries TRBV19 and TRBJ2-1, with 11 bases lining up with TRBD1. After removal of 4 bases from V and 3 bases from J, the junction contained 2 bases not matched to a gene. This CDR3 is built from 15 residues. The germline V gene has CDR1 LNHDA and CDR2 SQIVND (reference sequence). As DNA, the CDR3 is TGTGCCAGTAGTAAGGGGACAGGGGGCTACAATGAGCAGTTCTTC. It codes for CASSKGTGGYNEQFF.

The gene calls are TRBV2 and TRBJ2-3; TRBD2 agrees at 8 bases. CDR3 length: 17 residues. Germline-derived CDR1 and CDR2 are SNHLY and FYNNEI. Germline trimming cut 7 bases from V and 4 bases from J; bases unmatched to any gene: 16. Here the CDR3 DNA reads TGTGCCAGCAACCTTCTGGGACTAGTTCTTATAGCAGATACGCAGTATTTT. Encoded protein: CASNLLGLVLIADTQYF.

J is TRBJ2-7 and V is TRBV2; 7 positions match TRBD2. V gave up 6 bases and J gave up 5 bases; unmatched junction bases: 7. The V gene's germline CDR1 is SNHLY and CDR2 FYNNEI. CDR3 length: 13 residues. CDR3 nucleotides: TGTGCCAGCAGACGGAGCGGGAAGGACGAGCAGTACTTC. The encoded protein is CASRRSGKDEQYF.